This T cell receptor beta chain was obtained from a study of monozygotic twins with cystic fibrosis. TCRdb keeps only in-frame clones here, not all; method: immunoSEQ multiplex PCR. This sample carries about 15,000 clones, 96% of them seen once, and the ten largest clones take about 0.68%. Losses at the gene ends were 3 bases for V and 0 bases for J; bases not matched to a gene: 18. The germline V gene has CDR1 LGHNA and CDR2 YSLEER. The CDR3 is 21 amino acids. The sequence derives from a girl aged 2-15 years with cystic fibrosis. The chain recombines TRBV4-3 with TRBJ1-1, with TRBD1 identical over 11 bases. Sequenced: blood. The CDR3 loop reads CASSHLKGQGELRVMNTEAFF. The CDR3 DNA reads TGCGCCAGCAGCCATCTGAAGGGACAGGGGGAACTTCGTGTCATGAACACTGAAGCTTTCTTT.